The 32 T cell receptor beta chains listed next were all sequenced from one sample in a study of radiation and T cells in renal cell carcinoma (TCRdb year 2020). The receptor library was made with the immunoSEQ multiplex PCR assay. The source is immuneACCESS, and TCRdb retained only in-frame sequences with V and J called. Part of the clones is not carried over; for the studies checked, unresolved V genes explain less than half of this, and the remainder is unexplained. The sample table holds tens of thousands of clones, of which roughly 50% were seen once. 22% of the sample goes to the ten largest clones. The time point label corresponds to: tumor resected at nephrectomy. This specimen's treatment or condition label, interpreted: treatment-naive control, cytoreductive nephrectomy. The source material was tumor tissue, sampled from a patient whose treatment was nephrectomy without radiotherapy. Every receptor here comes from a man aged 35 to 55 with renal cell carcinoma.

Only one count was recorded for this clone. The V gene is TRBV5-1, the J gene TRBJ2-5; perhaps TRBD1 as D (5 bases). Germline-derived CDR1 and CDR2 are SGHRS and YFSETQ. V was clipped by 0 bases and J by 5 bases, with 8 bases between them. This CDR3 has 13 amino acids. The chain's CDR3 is CASSLEGVETQYF. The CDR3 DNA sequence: TGCGCCAGCAGCTTGGAAGGGGTGGAGACCCAGTACTTC.

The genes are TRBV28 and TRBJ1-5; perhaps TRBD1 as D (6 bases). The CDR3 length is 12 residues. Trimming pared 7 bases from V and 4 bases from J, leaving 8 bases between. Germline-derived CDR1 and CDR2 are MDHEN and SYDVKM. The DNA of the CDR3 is TGTGCCAGCACGCAGGGGAATCAGCCCCAGCATTTT. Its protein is CASTQGNQPQHF.

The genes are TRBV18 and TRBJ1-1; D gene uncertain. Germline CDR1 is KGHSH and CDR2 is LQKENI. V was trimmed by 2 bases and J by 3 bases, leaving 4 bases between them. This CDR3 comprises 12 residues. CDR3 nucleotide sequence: TGTGCCAGCTCACCAGGAGACACTGAAGCTTTCTTT. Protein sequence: CASSPGDTEAFF.

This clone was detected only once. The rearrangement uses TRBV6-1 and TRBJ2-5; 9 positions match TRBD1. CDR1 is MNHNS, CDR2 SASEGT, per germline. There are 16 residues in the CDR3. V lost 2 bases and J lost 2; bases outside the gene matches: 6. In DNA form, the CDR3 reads TGTGCCAGCAGTGAAACAGCAGGGACAGGGCAAGAGACCCAGTACTTC. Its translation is CASSETAGTGQETQYF.

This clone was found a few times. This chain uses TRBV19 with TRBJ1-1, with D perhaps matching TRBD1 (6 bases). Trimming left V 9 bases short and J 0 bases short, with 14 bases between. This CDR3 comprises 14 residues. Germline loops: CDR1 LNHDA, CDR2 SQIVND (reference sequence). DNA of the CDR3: TGTGCCAGCTCGGACAGTAGTATGAACACTGAAGCTTTCTTT. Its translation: CASSDSSMNTEAFF.

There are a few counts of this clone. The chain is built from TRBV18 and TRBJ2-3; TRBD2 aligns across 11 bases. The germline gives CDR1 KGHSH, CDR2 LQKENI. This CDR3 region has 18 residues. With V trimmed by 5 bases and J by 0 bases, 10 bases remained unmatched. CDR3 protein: CASSTIAGGPASTDTQYF. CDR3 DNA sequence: TGTGCCAGCTCAACCATAGCGGGAGGGCCAGCAAGCACAGATACGCAGTATTTT. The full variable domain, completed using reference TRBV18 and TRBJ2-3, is NAGVMQNPRHLVRRRGQEARLRCSPMKGHSHVYWYRQLPEEGLKFMVYLQKENIIDESGMPKERFSAEFPKEGPSILRIQQVVRGDSAAYFCASSTIAGGPASTDTQYFGPGTRLTVL.

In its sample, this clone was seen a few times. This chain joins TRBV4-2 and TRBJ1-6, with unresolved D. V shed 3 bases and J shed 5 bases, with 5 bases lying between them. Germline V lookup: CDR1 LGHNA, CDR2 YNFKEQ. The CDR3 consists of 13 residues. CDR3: CASSQANNSPLHF. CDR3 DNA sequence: TGTGCCAGCAGCCAGGCAAATAATTCACCCCTCCACTTT.

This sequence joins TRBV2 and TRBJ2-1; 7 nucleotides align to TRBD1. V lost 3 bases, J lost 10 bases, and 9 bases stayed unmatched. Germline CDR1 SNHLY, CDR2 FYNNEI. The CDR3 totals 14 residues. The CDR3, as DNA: TGTGCCAGCAGTGAGGGGACAGTGGTAAAAGAGCAGTTCTTC. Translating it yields CASSEGTVVKEQFF.

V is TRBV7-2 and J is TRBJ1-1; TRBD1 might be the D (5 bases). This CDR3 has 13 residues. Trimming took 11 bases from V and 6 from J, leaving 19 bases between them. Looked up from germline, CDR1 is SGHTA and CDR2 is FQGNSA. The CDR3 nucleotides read TGTGCCGAAACCGGGACCCAGACTTCTGAAGCTTTCTTT. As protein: CAETGTQTSEAFF.

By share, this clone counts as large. CDR3 amino acids: CATGTSGNSRGTQYF. The CDR3 DNA follows: TGTGCCACGGGGACTAGCGGGAACTCCCGTGGGACCCAGTACTTC. The chain is built from TRBV10-3 and TRBJ2-5, with 13 bases that match TRBD2. The germline gives CDR1 ENHRY, CDR2 SYGVKD. The CDR3 is 15 residues long. V shed 10 bases, J shed 7 bases, and the junction held 12 bases outside the gene matches.

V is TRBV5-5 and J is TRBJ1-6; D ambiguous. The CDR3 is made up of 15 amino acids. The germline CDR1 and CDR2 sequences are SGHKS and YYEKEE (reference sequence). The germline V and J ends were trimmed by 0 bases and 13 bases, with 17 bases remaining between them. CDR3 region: CASSLAGEGLVPLHF. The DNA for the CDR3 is TGTGCCAGCAGCTTGGCCGGGGAGGGCTTGGTCCCCCTCCACTTT. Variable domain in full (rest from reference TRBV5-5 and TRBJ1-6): DAGVTQSPTHLIKTRGQQVTLRCSPISGHKSVSWYQQVLGQGPQFIFQYYEKEERGRGNFPDRFSARQFPNYSSELNVNALLLGDSALYLCASSLAGEGLVPLHFGNGTRLTVT.

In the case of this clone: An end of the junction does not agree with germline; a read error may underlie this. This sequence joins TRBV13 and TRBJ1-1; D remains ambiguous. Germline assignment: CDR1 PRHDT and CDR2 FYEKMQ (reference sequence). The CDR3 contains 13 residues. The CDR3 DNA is TGTGCCAGCAGCTTGAGAAATCGTCCTGACGCTTTCTTT. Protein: CASSLRNRPDAFF.

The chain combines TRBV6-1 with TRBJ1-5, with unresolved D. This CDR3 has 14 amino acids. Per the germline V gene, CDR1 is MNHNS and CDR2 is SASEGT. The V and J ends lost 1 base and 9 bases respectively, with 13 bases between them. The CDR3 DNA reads TGTGCCAGCAGTGAAGGTGGCCCCCCCCGGCCCCAGCATTTT. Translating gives CASSEGGPPRPQHF.

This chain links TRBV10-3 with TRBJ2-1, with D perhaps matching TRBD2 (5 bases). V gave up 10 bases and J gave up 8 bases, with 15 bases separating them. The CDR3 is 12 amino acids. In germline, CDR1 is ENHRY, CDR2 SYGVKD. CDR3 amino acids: CASAFSGDEQFF. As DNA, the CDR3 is TGTGCCAGCGCGTTTTCCGGGGATGAGCAGTTCTTC.

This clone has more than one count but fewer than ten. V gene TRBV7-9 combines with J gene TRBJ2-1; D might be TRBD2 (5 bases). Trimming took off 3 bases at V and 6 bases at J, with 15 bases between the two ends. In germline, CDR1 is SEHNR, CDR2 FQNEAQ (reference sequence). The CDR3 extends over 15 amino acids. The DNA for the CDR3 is TGTGCCAGCAGCTTTCCCCTGGACTCAATCAATGAGCAGTTCTTC. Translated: CASSFPLDSINEQFF.

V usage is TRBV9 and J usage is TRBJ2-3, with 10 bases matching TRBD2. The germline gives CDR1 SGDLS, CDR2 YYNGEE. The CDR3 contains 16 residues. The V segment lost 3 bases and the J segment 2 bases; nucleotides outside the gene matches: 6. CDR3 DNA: TGTGCCAGCAGCGAGGGAAGCGGGGGGGCCACAGATACGCAGTATTTT. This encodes CASSEGSGGATDTQYF. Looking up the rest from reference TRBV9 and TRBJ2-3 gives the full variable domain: DSGVTQTPKHLITATGQRVTLRCSPRSGDLSVYWYQQSLDQGLQFLIQYYNGEERAKGNILERFSAQQFPDLHSELNLSSLELGDSALYFCASSEGSGGATDTQYFGPGTRLTVL.

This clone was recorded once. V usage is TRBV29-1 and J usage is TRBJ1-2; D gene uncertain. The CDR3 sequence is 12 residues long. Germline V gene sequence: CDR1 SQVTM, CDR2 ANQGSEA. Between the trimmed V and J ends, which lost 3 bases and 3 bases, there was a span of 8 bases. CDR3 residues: CSVDTRDYGYTF. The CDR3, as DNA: TGCAGCGTTGATACCCGAGACTATGGCTACACCTTC.

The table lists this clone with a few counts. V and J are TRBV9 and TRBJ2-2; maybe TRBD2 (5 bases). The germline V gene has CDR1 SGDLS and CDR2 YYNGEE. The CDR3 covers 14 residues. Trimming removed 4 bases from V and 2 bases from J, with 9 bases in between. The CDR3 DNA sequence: TGTGCCAGCAGCAGCAGCGGAAACACCGGGGAGCTGTTTTTT. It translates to CASSSSGNTGELFF.

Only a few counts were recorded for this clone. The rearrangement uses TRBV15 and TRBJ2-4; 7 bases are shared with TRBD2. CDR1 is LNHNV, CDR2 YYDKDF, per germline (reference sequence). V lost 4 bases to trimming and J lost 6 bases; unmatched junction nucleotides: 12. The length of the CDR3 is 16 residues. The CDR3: CATSKVSQRDRNIQYF. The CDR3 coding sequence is TGTGCCACCAGCAAAGTCTCCCAGCGGGATAGAAACATTCAGTACTTC.

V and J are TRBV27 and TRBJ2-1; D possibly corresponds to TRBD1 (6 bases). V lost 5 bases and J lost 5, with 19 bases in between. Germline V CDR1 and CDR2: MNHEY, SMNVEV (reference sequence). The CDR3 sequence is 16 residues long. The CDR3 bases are TGTGCCAGCAGTCCCCGTCGGACAGTGGGGGACAATGAGCAGTTCTTC. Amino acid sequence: CASSPRRTVGDNEQFF.

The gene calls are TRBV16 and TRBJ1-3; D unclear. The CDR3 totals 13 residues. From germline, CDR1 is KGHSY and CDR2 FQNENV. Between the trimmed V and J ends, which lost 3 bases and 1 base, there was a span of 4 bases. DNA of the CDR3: TGTGCCAGCAGCCAGGGGTCTGGAAACACCATATATTTT. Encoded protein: CASSQGSGNTIYF.

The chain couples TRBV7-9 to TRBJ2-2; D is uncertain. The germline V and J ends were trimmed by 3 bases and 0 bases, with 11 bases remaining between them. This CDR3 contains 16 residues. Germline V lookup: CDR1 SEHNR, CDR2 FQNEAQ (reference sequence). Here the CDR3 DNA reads TGTGCCAGCAGCTTCCTCGGGTCTCCGAACACCGGGGAGCTGTTTTTT. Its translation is CASSFLGSPNTGELFF.

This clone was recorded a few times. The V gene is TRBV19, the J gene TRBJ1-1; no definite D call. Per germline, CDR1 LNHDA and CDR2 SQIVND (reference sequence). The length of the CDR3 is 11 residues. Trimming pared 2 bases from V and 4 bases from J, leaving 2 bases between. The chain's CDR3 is CASSIFTEAFF. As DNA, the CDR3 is TGTGCCAGTAGTATATTCACTGAAGCTTTCTTT.

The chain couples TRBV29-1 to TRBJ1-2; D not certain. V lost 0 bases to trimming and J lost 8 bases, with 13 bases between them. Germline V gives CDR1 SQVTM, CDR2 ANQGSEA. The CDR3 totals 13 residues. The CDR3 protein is CSVEDGEGRGYTF. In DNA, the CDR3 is TGCAGCGTTGAAGATGGTGAAGGGCGAGGCTACACCTTC.

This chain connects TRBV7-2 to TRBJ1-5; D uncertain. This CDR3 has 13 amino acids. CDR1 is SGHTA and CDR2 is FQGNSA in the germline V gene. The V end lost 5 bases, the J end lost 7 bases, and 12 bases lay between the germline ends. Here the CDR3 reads CASSLSSRQPQHF. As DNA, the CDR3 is TGTGCCAGCAGCCTATCCTCCAGGCAGCCCCAGCATTTT.

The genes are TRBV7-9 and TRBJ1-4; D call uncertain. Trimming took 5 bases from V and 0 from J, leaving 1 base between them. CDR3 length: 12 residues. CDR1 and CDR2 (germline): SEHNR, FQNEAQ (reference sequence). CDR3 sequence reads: CASSPTNEKLFF. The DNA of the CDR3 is TGTGCCAGCAGCCCAACTAATGAAAAACTGTTTTTT.

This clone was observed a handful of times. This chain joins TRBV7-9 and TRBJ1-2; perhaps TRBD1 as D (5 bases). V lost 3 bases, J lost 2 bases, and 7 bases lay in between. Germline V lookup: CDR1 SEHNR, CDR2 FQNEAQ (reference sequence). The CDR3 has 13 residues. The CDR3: CASSFEGNYGYTF. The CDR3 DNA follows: TGTGCCAGCAGCTTTGAGGGGAACTATGGCTACACCTTC.

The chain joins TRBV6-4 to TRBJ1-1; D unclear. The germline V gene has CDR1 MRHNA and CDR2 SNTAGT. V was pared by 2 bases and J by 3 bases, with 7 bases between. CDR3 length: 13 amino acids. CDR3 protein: CASSDGWDTEAFF. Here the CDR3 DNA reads TGTGCCAGCAGTGACGGGTGGGACACTGAAGCTTTCTTT.

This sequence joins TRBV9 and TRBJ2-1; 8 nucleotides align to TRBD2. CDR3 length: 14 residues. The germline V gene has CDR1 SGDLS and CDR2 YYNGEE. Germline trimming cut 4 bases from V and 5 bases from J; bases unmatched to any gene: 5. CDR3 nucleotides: TGTGCCAGCAGCACGGGACTAGGGAACAATGAGCAGTTCTTC. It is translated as CASSTGLGNNEQFF.

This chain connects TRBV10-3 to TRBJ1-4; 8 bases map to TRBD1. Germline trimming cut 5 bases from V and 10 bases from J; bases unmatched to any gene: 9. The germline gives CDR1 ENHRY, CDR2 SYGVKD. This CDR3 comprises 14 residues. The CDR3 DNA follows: TGTGCCATCAGTCCGGACAGGGACGGGGGAAAACTGTTTTTT. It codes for CAISPDRDGGKLFF.

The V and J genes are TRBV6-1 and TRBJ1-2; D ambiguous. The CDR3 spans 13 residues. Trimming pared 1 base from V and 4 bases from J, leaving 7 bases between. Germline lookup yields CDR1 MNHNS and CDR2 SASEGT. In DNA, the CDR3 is TGTGCCAGCAGTGAAGTGCCGGCCTATGGCTACACCTTC. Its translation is CASSEVPAYGYTF.

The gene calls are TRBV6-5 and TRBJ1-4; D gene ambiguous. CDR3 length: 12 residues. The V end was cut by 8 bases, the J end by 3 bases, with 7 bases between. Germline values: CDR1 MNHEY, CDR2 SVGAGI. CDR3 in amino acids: CASPTPNEKLFF. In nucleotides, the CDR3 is TGTGCCAGCCCGACACCTAATGAAAAACTGTTTTTT.